This T cell receptor (beta chain) was identified in a study of shared clonotypes between healthy human individuals. Per the original methods: ImmunoSEQ sequences covered only the junction and lacked quality scores; filtering therefore differed. Generated by immunoSEQ multiplex PCR, the TCRdb table keeps only in-frame clones and is missing some. That table is the source of V, J and clone size, and D and trimming were worked out from the DNA. The sample yields hundreds of thousands of clones, around 79% seen once. CDR3 length: 13 residues. Germline-derived CDR1 and CDR2 are MNHNY and SVGAGI (reference sequence). V was clipped by 10 bases and J by 4 bases, with 16 bases between them. This clone was seen a handful of times. Each sample came from a Caucasian adult donor living in Nashville, Tennessee.

The V gene is TRBV6-6, the J gene TRBJ1-2, with D unclear. The clonotype was recovered from a woman aged 40 to 49 in good health. Some clones in this sample may be carry-over from other donors' samples. Sequencing was done on a sample of PBMCs. CDR3 in DNA: TGTGCCATACGGGGTGGAGAACGCTATGGCTACACCTTC. It translates to CAIRGGERYGYTF.